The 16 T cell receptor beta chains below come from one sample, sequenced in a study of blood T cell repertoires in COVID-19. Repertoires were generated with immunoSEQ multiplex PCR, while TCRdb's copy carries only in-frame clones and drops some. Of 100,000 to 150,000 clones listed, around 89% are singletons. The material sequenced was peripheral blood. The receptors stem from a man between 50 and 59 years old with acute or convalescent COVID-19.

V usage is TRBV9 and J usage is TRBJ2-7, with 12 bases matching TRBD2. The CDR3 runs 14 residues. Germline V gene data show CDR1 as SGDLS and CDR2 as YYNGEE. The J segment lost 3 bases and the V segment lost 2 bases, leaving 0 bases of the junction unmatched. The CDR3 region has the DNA TGTGCCAGCAGCGTGGGACTAGCGGGCTACGAGCAGTACTTC. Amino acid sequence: CASSVGLAGYEQYF.

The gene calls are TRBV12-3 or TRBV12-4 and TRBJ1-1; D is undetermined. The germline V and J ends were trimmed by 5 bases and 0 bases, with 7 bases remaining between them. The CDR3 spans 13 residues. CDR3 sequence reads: CASSIRMNTEAFF. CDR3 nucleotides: TGTGCCAGCAGTATCAGGATGAACACTGAAGCTTTCTTT.

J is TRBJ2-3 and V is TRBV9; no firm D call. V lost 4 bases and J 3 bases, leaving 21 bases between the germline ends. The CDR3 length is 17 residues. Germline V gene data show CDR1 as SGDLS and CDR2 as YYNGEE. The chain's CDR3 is CASSTAFALTETDTQYF. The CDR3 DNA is TGTGCCAGCAGCACCGCTTTTGCCCTCACGGAGACAGATACGCAGTATTTT.

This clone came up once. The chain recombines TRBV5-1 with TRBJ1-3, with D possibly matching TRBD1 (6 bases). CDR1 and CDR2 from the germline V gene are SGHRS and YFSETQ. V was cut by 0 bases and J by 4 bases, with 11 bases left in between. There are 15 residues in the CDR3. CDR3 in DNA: TGCGCCAGCAGCTTGGCCGGGGACATCGGAAACACCATATATTTT. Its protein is CASSLAGDIGNTIYF. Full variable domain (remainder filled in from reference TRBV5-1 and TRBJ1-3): KAGVTQTPRYLIKTRGQQVTLSCSPISGHRSVSWYQQTPGQGLQFLFEYFSETQRNKGNFPGRFSGRQFSNSRSEMNVSTLELGDSALYLCASSLAGDIGNTIYFGEGSWLTVV.

In DNA, the CDR3 is TGTGCCAGTAGTATAGGATTGGTTACTAGCGCCAGCACAGATACGCAGTATTTT. As protein: CASSIGLVTSASTDTQYF. The V call is TRBV19, the J call TRBJ2-3, with 7 nucleotides matching TRBD2. In germline, CDR1 is LNHDA, CDR2 SQIVND (reference sequence). V shed 1 base, J shed 0 bases, and the junction held 10 bases outside the gene matches. The CDR3 sequence is 18 residues long.

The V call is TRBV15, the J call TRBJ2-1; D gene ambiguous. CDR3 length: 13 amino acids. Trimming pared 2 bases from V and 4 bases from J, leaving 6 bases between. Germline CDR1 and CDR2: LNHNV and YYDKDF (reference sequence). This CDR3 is CATSRNYYNEQFF. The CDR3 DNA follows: TGTGCCACCAGCAGAAATTATTACAATGAGCAGTTCTTC.

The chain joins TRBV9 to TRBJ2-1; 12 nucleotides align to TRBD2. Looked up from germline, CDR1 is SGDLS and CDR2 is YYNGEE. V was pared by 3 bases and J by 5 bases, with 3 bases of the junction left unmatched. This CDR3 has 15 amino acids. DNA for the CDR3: TGTGCCAGCAGCGAGACTAGCGGGAGAAACAATGAGCAGTTCTTC. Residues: CASSETSGRNNEQFF.

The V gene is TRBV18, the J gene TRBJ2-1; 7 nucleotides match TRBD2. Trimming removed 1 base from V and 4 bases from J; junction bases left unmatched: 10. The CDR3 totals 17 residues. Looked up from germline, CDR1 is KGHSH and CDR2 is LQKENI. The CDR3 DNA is TGTGCCAGCTCACCACGAATGGGGCTAGCGGTTTACAATGAGCAGTTCTTC. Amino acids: CASSPRMGLAVYNEQFF.

The DNA of the CDR3 is TGTGCCAGCAGCTTTAACAGGGGGCAGCCCCAGCATTTT. The encoded protein is CASSFNRGQPQHF. The chain carries TRBV7-2 and TRBJ1-5, with 8 bases fitting TRBD1. The CDR3 is 13 residues long. From germline, CDR1 is SGHTA and CDR2 FQGNSA. The V and J ends lost 3 bases and 7 bases, in that order; junction bases with no gene match: 2.

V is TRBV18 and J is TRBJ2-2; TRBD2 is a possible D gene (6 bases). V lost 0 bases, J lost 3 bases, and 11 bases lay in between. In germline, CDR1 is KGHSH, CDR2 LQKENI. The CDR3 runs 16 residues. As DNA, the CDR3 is TGTGCCAGCTCACCACCGGGGAGGAGCGACACCGGGGAGCTGTTTTTT. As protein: CASSPPGRSDTGELFF.

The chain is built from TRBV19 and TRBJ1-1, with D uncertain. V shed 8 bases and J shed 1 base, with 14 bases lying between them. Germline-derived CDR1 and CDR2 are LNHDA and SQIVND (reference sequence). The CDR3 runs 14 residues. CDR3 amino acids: CASYRETANTEAFF. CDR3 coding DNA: TGTGCCAGTTATAGGGAGACTGCGAACACTGAAGCTTTCTTT.

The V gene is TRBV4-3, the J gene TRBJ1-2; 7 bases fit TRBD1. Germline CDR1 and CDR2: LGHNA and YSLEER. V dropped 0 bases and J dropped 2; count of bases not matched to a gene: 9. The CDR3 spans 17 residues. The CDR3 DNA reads TGCGCCAGCAGCCAAGATGTTACAGGGGTCGGAAACTATGGCTACACCTTC. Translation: CASSQDVTGVGNYGYTF.

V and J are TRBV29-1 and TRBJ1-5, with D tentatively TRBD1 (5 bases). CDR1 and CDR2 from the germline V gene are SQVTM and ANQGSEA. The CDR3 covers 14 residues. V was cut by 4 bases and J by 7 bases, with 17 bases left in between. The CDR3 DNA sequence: TGCAGCGTTGCGGGAGGGGTGGCGGGCCAGCCCCAGCATTTT. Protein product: CSVAGGVAGQPQHF. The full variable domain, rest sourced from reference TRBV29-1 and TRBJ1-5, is SAVISQKPSRDICQRGTSLTIQCQVDSQVTMMFWYRQQPGQSLTLIATANQGSEATYESGFVIDKFPISRPNLTFSTLTVSNMSPEDSSIYLCSVAGGVAGQPQHFGDGTRLSIL.

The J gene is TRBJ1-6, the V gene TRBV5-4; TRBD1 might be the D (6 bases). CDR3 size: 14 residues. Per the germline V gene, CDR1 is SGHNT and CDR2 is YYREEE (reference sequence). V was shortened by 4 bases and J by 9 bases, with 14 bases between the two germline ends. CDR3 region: CASSLDRTLSPLHF. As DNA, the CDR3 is TGTGCCAGCAGCCTAGACAGGACCCTTTCACCCCTCCACTTT.

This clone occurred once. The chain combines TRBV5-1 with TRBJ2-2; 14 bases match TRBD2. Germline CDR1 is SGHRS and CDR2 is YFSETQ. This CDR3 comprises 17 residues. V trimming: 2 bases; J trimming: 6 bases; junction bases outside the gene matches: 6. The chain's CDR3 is CASSFRTSGRIAGELFF. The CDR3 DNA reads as TGCGCCAGCAGCTTCAGGACTAGCGGGAGGATCGCCGGGGAGCTGTTTTTT.

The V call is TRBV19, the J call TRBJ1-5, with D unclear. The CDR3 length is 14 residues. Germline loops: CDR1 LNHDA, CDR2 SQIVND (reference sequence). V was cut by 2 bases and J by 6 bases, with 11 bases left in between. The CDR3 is CASSITGERQPQHF. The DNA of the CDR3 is TGTGCCAGTAGTATAACCGGAGAGCGTCAGCCCCAGCATTTT.